The present T cell receptor beta chain was sequenced within a study of blood T cell repertoires in COVID-19. Germline loops: CDR1 MNHEY, CDR2 SVGAGI. The CDR3 has 13 amino acids. V was clipped by 7 bases and J by 2 bases, with 6 bases between them. The data were produced by immunoSEQ multiplex PCR, yet TCRdb's version contains in-frame clones alone and is incomplete. The table lists approximately 300,000 clones, 86% of them singletons. The sequence was collected from a young woman who had recovered from COVID-19. The sequencing input was PBMCs or T cells enriched from blood (not recorded which). V is TRBV6-5 and J is TRBJ2-6; no clear D gene. The chain's CDR3 is CASISPGANVLTF. The CDR3 DNA is TGTGCCAGCATCTCCCCTGGGGCCAACGTCCTGACTTTC.